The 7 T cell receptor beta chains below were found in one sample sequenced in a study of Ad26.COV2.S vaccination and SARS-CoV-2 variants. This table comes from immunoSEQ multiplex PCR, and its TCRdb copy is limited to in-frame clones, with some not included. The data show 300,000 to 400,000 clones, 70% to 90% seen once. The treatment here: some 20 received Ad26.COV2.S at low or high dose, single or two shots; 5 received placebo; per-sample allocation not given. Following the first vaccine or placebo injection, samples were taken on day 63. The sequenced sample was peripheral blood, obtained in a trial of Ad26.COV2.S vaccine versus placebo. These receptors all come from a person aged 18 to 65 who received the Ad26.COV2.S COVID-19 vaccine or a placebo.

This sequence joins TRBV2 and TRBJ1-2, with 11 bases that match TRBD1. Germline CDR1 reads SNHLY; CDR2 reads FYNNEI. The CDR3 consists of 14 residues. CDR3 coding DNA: TGTGCTCAAGCTCCCTGGGACAGGGGGAATGGCTACACCTTC. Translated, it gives CAQAPWDRGNGYTF.

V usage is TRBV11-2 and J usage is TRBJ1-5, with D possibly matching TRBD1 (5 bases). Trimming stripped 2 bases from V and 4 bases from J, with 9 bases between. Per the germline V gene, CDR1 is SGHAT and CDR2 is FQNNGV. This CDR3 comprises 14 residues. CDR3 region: CASSLQGWNQPQHF. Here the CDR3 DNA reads TGTGCCAGCAGCTTACAGGGATGGAATCAGCCCCAGCATTTT.

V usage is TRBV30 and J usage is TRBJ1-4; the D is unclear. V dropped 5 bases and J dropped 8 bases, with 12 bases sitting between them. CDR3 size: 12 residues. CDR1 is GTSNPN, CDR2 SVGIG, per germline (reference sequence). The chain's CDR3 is CAWGPGGEKLFF. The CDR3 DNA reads TGTGCCTGGGGTCCCGGTGGGGAAAAACTGTTTTTT.

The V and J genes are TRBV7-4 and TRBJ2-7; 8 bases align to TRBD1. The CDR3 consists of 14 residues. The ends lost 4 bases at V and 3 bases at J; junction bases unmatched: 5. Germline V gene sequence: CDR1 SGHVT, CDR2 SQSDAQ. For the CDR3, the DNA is TGTGCCAGCAGCTCCTGGGGACAGGACTACGAGCAGTACTTC. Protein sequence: CASSSWGQDYEQYF. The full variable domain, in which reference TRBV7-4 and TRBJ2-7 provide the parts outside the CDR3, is GAGVSQSPRYKVAKRGRDVALRCDSISGHVTLYWYRQTLGQGSEVLTYSQSDAQRDKSGRPSGRFSAERPERSVSTLKIQRTEQGDSAVYLCASSSWGQDYEQYFGPGTRLTVT.

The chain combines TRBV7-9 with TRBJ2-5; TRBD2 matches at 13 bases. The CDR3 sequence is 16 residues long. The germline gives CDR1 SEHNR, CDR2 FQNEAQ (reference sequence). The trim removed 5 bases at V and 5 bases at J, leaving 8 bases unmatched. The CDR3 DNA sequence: TGTGCCAGCAGCCAAGCGGGACTAGCGGGGCGTGAGACCCAGTACTTC. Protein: CASSQAGLAGRETQYF.

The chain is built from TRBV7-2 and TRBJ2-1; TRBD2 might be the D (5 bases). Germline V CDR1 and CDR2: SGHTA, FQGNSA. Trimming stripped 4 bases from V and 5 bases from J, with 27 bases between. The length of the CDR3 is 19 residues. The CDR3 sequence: CASSSRGSADLPPHNEQFF. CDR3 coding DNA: TGTGCCAGCAGCTCCCGGGGTAGCGCGGACCTCCCCCCCCACAATGAGCAGTTCTTC. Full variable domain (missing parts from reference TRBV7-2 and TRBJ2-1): GAGVSQSPSNKVTEKGKDVELRCDPISGHTALYWYRQSLGQGLEFLIYFQGNSAPDKSGLPSDRFSAERTGGSVSTLTIQRTQQEDSAVYLCASSSRGSADLPPHNEQFFGPGTRLTVL.

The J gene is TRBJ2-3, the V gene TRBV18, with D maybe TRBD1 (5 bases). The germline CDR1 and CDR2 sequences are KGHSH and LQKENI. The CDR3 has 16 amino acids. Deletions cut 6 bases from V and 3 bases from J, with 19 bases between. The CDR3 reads CASSPIAPGNTDTQYF. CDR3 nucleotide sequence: TGTGCCAGCTCCCCTATCGCCCCAGGGAATACAGATACGCAGTATTTT. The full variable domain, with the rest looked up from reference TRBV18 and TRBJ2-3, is NAGVMQNPRHLVRRRGQEARLRCSPMKGHSHVYWYRQLPEEGLKFMVYLQKENIIDESGMPKERFSAEFPKEGPSILRIQQVVRGDSAAYFCASSPIAPGNTDTQYFGPGTRLTVL.